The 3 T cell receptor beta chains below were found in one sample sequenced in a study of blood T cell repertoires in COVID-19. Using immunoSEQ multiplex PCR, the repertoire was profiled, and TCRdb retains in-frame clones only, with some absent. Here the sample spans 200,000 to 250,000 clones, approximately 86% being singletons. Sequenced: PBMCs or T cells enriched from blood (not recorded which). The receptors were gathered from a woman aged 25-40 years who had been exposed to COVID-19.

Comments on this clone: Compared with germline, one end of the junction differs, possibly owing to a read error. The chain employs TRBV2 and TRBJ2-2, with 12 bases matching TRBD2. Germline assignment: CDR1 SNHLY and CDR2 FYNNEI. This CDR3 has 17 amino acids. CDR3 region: CASSDLPKGPSGGGLFF. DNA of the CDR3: TGTGCCAGCAGTGACCTCCCGAAAGGACCTAGCGGGGGGGGGCTGTTTTTT. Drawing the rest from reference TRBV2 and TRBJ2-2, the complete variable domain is EPEVTQTPSHQVTQMGQEVILRCVPISNHLYFYWYRQILGQKVEFLVSFYNNEISEKSEIFDDQFSVERPDGSNFTLKIRSTKLEDSAMYFCASSDLPKGPSGGGLFFGEGSRLTVL.

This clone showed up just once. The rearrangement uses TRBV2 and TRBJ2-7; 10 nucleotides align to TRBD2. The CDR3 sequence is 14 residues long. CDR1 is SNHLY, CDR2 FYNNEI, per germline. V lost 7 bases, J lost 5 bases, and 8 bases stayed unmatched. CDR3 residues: CASTPGTSANEQYF. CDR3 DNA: TGTGCCAGCACCCCCGGGACTAGCGCTAACGAGCAGTACTTC.

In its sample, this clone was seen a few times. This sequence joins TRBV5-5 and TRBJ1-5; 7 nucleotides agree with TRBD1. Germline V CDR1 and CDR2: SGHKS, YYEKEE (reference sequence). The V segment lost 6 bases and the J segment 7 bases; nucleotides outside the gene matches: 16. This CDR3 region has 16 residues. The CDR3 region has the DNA TGTGCCAGCACCCCGGCCCCTCAGGGGGGAGGACAGCCCCAGCATTTT. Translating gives CASTPAPQGGGQPQHF. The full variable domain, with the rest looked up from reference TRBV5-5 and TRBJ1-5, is DAGVTQSPTHLIKTRGQQVTLRCSPISGHKSVSWYQQVLGQGPQFIFQYYEKEERGRGNFPDRFSARQFPNYSSELNVNALLLGDSALYLCASTPAPQGGGQPQHFGDGTRLSIL.